Following are 10 T cell receptor beta chains from one sample sequenced in a study of T cells in Graves' hyperthyroidism and ophthalmopathy. Researchers took RNA transcripts and amplified the TCR beta CDR3 regions from them. First-round RT-PCR with HTBI primers amplified the TCR CDR3 region. TCRdb fed the multiplex PCR reads into MiXCR, producing one record per CDR3 protein. The data contain hundreds of thousands of distinct CDR3 sequences, 46% of them singletons. The sample comprised peripheral blood or thyroid tissue (not recorded which). These receptors originate from a woman aged 18-35 years with Graves' hyperthyroidism.

This clonotype has ten or more counts. One end of the junction fails to match germline, which may point to a read error. This chain links TRBV7-8 with TRBJ1-1; D remains ambiguous. Germline V CDR1 and CDR2: SGHVS, FQNEAQ. The CDR3 is made up of 14 amino acids. This chain's CDR3 is CASSLAVGEPEAFF. CDR3 nucleotides: TGTGCCAGCAGCCTAGCAGTGGGCGAACCTGAAGCTTTCTTT. The full variable domain, completed using reference TRBV7-8 and TRBJ1-1, is GAGVSQSPRYKVAKRGQDVALRCDPISGHVSLFWYQQALGQGPEFLTYFQNEAQLDKSGLPSDRFFAERPEGSVSTLKIQRTQQEDSAVYLCASSLAVGEPEAFFGQGTRLTVV.

The rearrangement joins TRBV19 to TRBJ2-6, with D possibly being TRBD1 (5 bases). Trimming stripped 2 bases from V and 0 bases from J, with 8 bases between. Looked up from germline, CDR1 is LNHDA and CDR2 is SQIVND (reference sequence). The CDR3 extends over 16 amino acids. Here the CDR3 reads CASSIPRDSGANVLTF. DNA of the CDR3: TGTGCCAGTAGTATACCCAGGGACTCTGGGGCCAACGTCCTGACTTTC.

V gene TRBV6-5 combines with J gene TRBJ2-5, with D possibly being TRBD1 (6 bases). Germline V gene sequence: CDR1 MNHEY, CDR2 SVGAGI. V lost 1 base and J 3 bases, leaving 15 bases between the germline ends. This CDR3 has 16 residues. In nucleotides, the CDR3 is TGTGCCAGCAGTTACTTTGATTTTCAGGGGAAAGAGACCCAGTACTTC. It is translated as CASSYFDFQGKETQYF.

This clonotype came up a few times. This chain uses TRBV5-4 with TRBJ2-7; 7 bases agree with TRBD1. This CDR3 region has 14 residues. The V gene's germline CDR1 is SGHNT and CDR2 YYREEE (reference sequence). J gave up 2 bases and V 4 bases, and 6 bases lay outside the gene matches. In nucleotides, the CDR3 is TGTGCCAGCAGCGGCCCCGGGACAGCCTACGAGCAGTACTTC. The encoded protein is CASSGPGTAYEQYF.

In its sample, this clonotype was seen once. V gene TRBV29-1 combines with J gene TRBJ1-5; a possible D gene is TRBD1 (5 bases). In germline, CDR1 is SQVTM, CDR2 ANQGSEA. V was pared by 6 bases and J by 11 bases, with 23 bases between. The CDR3 is made up of 14 amino acids. In DNA form, the CDR3 reads TGCAGCGTACCGGGACTAGCGGGATATGAGACCCAGCATTTT. Its translation is CSVPGLAGYETQHF.

In its sample, this clonotype was seen once. The chain combines TRBV19 with TRBJ1-5; TRBD1 agrees at 7 bases. V was pared by 6 bases and J by 4 bases, with 6 bases of the junction left unmatched. The length of the CDR3 is 14 residues. CDR1 is LNHDA, CDR2 SQIVND, per germline (reference sequence). CDR3 coding DNA: TGTGCCAGTAGGTCCGGGGACAGAAATCAGCCCCAGCATTTT. Encoded protein: CASRSGDRNQPQHF.

This clonotype occurred many times. The chain is built from TRBV7-6 and TRBJ1-6; 10 bases align to TRBD1. The V gene's germline CDR1 is SGHVS and CDR2 FNYEAQ. This CDR3 is built from 15 residues. Trimming cost V 3 bases and J 5 bases; bases outside gene matches: 1. The chain's CDR3 is CASSLTGGNNSPLHF. The CDR3 nucleotides read TGTGCCAGCAGCTTGACAGGGGGCAATAATTCACCCCTCCACTTT.

Points on this clonotype: A much bigger clone sits one base away, suggesting this may be a read error. The V and J genes are TRBV11-2 and TRBJ1-2, with unresolved D. This CDR3 has 15 amino acids. Per germline, CDR1 SGHAT and CDR2 FQNNGV. V was pared by 7 bases and J by 2 bases, with 17 bases between. CDR3 DNA: TGTGCCAGCACCCTCTTGGCGGCGGTCAACTATGGCTACACCTTC. Protein product: CASTLLAAVNYGYTF.

This clonotype was picked up a small number of times. The V call is TRBV19, the J call TRBJ1-4, with TRBD1 as a possible D gene (5 bases). V lost 8 bases and J lost 0, with 13 bases in between. The CDR3 runs 15 residues. Germline CDR1 is LNHDA and CDR2 is SQIVND (reference sequence). The CDR3 spells CASQQGRPTNEKLFF. The CDR3 DNA sequence: TGTGCCAGTCAGCAGGGTCGTCCAACTAATGAAAAACTGTTTTTT.

This clonotype was counted between two and nine times. The genes are TRBV7-9 and TRBJ1-1; D might be TRBD1 (5 bases). The CDR3 spans 16 residues. Trimming stripped 0 bases from V and 5 bases from J, with 16 bases between. From germline, CDR1 is SEHNR and CDR2 FQNEAQ (reference sequence). The CDR3 DNA reads TGTGCCAGCAGCTTAGCGGGAGGCGGGGGTCGGACTGAAGCTTTCTTT. It translates to CASSLAGGGGRTEAFF.